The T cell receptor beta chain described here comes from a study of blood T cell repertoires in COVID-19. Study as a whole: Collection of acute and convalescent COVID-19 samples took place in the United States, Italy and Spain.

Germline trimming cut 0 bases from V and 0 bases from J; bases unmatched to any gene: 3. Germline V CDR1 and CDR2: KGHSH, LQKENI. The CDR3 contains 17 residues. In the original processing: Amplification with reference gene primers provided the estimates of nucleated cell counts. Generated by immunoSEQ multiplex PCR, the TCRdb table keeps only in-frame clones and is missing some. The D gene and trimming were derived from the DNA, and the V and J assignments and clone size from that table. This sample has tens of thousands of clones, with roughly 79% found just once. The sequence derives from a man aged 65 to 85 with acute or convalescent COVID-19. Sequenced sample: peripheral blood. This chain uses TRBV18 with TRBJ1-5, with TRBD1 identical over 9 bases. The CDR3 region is CASSPPTGGYSNQPQHF. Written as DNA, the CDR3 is TGTGCCAGCTCACCACCGACAGGGGGGTATAGCAATCAGCCCCAGCATTTT.